These 5 T cell receptor beta chains share one sample of origin, sequenced in a study of cytomegalovirus exposure and HLA in healthy donors. With 60 Vbeta and 13 Jbeta primers, the PCR was carried out. Assay: immunoSEQ multiplex PCR; the TCRdb copy retains only in-frame clones and omits some. The sample has about 120,000 clones; about 78% are singletons. Material for sequencing was PBMCs. The receptors originated from a female donor in good health and CMV-seronegative.

The V gene is TRBV4-2, the J gene TRBJ2-3; TRBD2 matches at 13 bases. The germline CDR1 and CDR2 sequences are LGHNA and YNFKEQ. This CDR3 has 20 amino acids. V lost 1 base and J lost 5; bases outside the gene matches: 15. CDR3 in DNA: TGTGCCAGCAGCCAAGTAGGACTAGCGGGAGCCCCCCATCCAAAAGATACGCAGTATTTT. As protein: CASSQVGLAGAPHPKDTQYF.

V usage is TRBV5-1 and J usage is TRBJ2-5; TRBD2 aligns across 14 bases. This CDR3 is built from 16 residues. J gave up 4 bases and V 0 bases, and 2 bases lay outside the gene matches. Germline-derived CDR1 and CDR2 are SGHRS and YFSETQ. CDR3 sequence reads: CASSLAGTSGGETQYF. Here the CDR3 DNA reads TGCGCCAGCAGCTTGGCTGGGACTAGCGGGGGAGAGACCCAGTACTTC.

The V and J genes are TRBV11-1 and TRBJ1-1; the D is unclear. V gave up 2 bases and J gave up 1 base, with 8 bases separating them. This CDR3 region has 14 residues. CDR1 and CDR2 (germline): SGHAT, FQDESV (reference sequence). CDR3 sequence: CASSLRGRNTEAFF. In DNA, the CDR3 is TGTGCCAGCAGCTTACGAGGGAGGAACACTGAAGCTTTCTTT. The entire variable domain, with the rest obtained from reference TRBV11-1 and TRBJ1-1, is as follows: EAEVAQSPRYKITEKSQAVAFWCDPISGHATLYWYRQILGQGPELLVQFQDESVVDDSQLPKDRFSAERLKGVDSTLKIQPAELGDSAMYLCASSLRGRNTEAFFGQGTRLTVV.

In its sample, this clone was seen a few times. The gene calls are TRBV30 and TRBJ2-5; 10 bases agree with TRBD2. Germline-derived CDR1 and CDR2 are GTSNPN and SVGIG (reference sequence). The CDR3 extends over 14 amino acids. The V gene end was trimmed by 4 bases and the J gene end by 9 bases; junction bases not matched to a gene: 11. The CDR3 here is CAWNPSRLAGAQYF. As DNA, the CDR3 is TGTGCCTGGAACCCTAGCCGGCTAGCGGGGGCCCAGTACTTC.

This sequence joins TRBV30 and TRBJ2-7, with D perhaps matching TRBD1 (6 bases). The CDR3 runs 14 residues. V gave up 3 bases and J gave up 3 bases, with 15 bases separating them. Germline assignment: CDR1 GTSNPN and CDR2 SVGIG (reference sequence). CDR3 protein: CAWSRDIPRYEQYF. The CDR3 DNA sequence: TGTGCCTGGAGCCGGGACATACCACGCTACGAGCAGTACTTC.